Following are 31 T cell receptor beta chains from one sample sequenced in a study of blood T cell repertoires in COVID-19. Profiling relied on immunoSEQ multiplex PCR, and the TCRdb table lists in-frame clones only, not all of them. The repertoire holds around 220,000 clones, with around 90% as singletons. Sequenced material: PBMCs or T cells enriched from blood (not recorded which). The receptors originated from a man in his thirties or forties who had been exposed to COVID-19.

The CDR3 sequence is CASSPNSGTSTDTQYF. CDR3 DNA sequence: TGTGCCAGCTCTCCAAATAGCGGTACTAGCACAGATACGCAGTATTTT. The chain is built from TRBV18 and TRBJ2-3, with a weak D call TRBD2 (6 bases). This CDR3 spans 16 amino acids. With 6 bases removed from V and 0 bases from J, the gap between germline ends came to 16 bases. The germline V gene encodes CDR1 KGHSH and CDR2 LQKENI.

This chain's CDR3 is CASSQGPGNEQYF. The CDR3 bases are TGTGCCAGCAGCCAAGGCCCGGGGAACGAGCAGTACTTC. The chain combines TRBV3-1 (or the pseudogene TRBV3-2) with TRBJ2-7; D is perhaps TRBD2 (5 bases). Germline CDR1 LGHDT, CDR2 YNNKEL (reference sequence). This CDR3 is 13 amino acids long. Trimming shortened V by 1 base and J by 5 bases, and 9 bases separated the two germline ends.

The chain carries TRBV7-2 and TRBJ2-5; D possibly corresponds to TRBD2 (7 bases). The CDR3 runs to 14 residues. Per the germline V gene, CDR1 is SGHTA and CDR2 is FQGNSA. Trimming removed 5 bases at V and 7 bases at J, with 17 bases between. CDR3 in DNA: TGTGCCAGCAGCCGGATGGGGGGGCGGGGGACCCAGTACTTC. It is translated as CASSRMGGRGTQYF.

The chain combines TRBV6-1 with TRBJ1-4, with D unresolved. V was cut by 2 bases and J by 8 bases, with 12 bases left in between. From germline, CDR1 is MNHNS and CDR2 SASEGT. This CDR3 is 14 amino acids long. The DNA for the CDR3 is TGTGCCAGCAGTGAAAACTTACTTTCCGAAAAACTGTTTTTT. It specifies CASSENLLSEKLFF.

This clone was counted between two and nine times. This chain connects TRBV7-2 to TRBJ1-3, with TRBD1 identical over 8 bases. V shed 5 bases, J shed 0 bases, and the junction held 6 bases outside the gene matches. CDR3 length: 16 amino acids. Germline V gene data show CDR1 as SGHTA and CDR2 as FQGNSA. In nucleotides, the CDR3 is TGTGCCAGCAGCCTAACAGGGGGAAACTCTGGAAACACCATATATTTT. Encoded protein: CASSLTGGNSGNTIYF.

This clone was seen a handful of times. This sequence joins TRBV10-1 and TRBJ2-2; maybe TRBD2 (7 bases). Germline CDR1 is WNHNN and CDR2 is SYGVQD (reference sequence). The CDR3 loop spans 15 amino acids. Trimming removed 0 bases from V and 6 bases from J, with 11 bases in between. The CDR3 DNA reads TGCGCCAGCAGTGAGTCGAGGGGGGGGCCCGGGGAGCTGTTTTTT. The encoded protein is CASSESRGGPGELFF.

The chain is built from TRBV29-1 and TRBJ2-7; the match to TRBD1 covers 7 bases. Trimming at V came to 4 bases and at J to 2 bases, leaving 8 bases not matched to a gene. The CDR3 is made up of 14 amino acids. Per the germline V gene, CDR1 is SQVTM and CDR2 is ANQGSEA. The CDR3 region has the DNA TGCAGCGTTGCGCCGACAGGGTTAGCCTACGAGCAGTACTTC. As protein: CSVAPTGLAYEQYF.

This clone occurred once. The V call is TRBV5-1, the J call TRBJ1-2; D is possibly TRBD1 (5 bases). CDR3 length: 13 residues. Trimming left V 4 bases short and J 8 bases short, with 15 bases between. Germline CDR1 and CDR2: SGHRS and YFSETQ. The CDR3: CASSRWGEEGYTF. Written as DNA, the CDR3 is TGCGCCAGCAGCCGATGGGGGGAGGAAGGCTACACCTTC.

The chain links TRBV29-1 to TRBJ2-1, with D unclear. The V and J ends lost 2 bases and 4 bases respectively, with 9 bases between them. The germline V gene has CDR1 SQVTM and CDR2 ANQGSEA. This CDR3 has 13 amino acids. CDR3 amino acids: CSVEFEAYNEQFF. The CDR3 region has the DNA TGCAGCGTTGAATTTGAGGCATACAATGAGCAGTTCTTC.

The gene calls are TRBV19 and TRBJ1-1; D may be TRBD1 (6 bases). The length of the CDR3 is 13 residues. The germline gives CDR1 LNHDA, CDR2 SQIVND (reference sequence). Between the trimmed V and J ends, which lost 8 bases and 4 bases, there was a span of 14 bases. CDR3 residues: CASGYRVSTEAFF. The CDR3 coding sequence is TGTGCCAGTGGTTACAGGGTATCCACTGAAGCTTTCTTT. Full variable domain (outside the CDR3, taken from reference TRBV19 and TRBJ1-1): DGGITQSPKYLFRKEGQNVTLSCEQNLNHDAMYWYRQDPGQGLRLIYYSQIVNDFQKGDIAEGYSVSREKKESFPLTVTSAQKNPTAFYLCASGYRVSTEAFFGQGTRLTVV.

This chain links TRBV9 with TRBJ2-3; no clear D. With 4 bases removed from V and 10 bases from J, the gap between germline ends came to 19 bases. Germline assignment: CDR1 SGDLS and CDR2 YYNGEE. The CDR3 is 14 amino acids. This chain's CDR3 is CASSPPGSRGAQYF. The CDR3 DNA is TGTGCCAGCAGCCCCCCTGGGTCGCGCGGTGCGCAGTATTTT.

The rearrangement uses TRBV2 and TRBJ2-6; 9 positions agree with TRBD1. Germline loops: CDR1 SNHLY, CDR2 FYNNEI. V lost 10 bases and J lost 0; bases outside the gene matches: 7. The CDR3 runs to 16 residues. CDR3 amino acids: CATIGQGSSGANVLTF. CDR3 DNA sequence: TGTGCCACCATAGGACAGGGGAGCTCTGGGGCCAACGTCCTGACTTTC.

The chain recombines TRBV5-4 with TRBJ1-1; D is ambiguous. There are 15 residues in the CDR3. V was shortened by 0 bases and J by 7 bases, with 16 bases between the two germline ends. Germline CDR1 is SGHNT and CDR2 is YYREEE (reference sequence). The CDR3 loop reads CASSLAGREVLEAFF. CDR3 sequence (DNA): TGTGCCAGCAGCTTGGCCGGGCGGGAGGTCCTTGAAGCTTTCTTT.

This rearrangement joins TRBV30 to TRBJ1-2; D not certain. The germline gives CDR1 GTSNPN, CDR2 SVGIG (reference sequence). V was trimmed by 0 bases and J by 4 bases, leaving 18 bases between them. The CDR3 consists of 16 residues. The CDR3 sequence: CAWSVIPISEGYGYTF. The CDR3 bases are TGTGCCTGGAGTGTAATCCCCATCTCGGAGGGCTATGGCTACACCTTC.

This clone was seen more than once but under ten times. V and J are TRBV5-4 and TRBJ1-2; TRBD1 might be the D (5 bases). The CDR3 is 15 residues long. The germline V gene has CDR1 SGHNT and CDR2 YYREEE (reference sequence). The ends were cut back, 2 bases at V and 5 bases at J, with 16 bases in the middle. The CDR3 coding sequence is TGTGCCAGCAGCTTAGGTTGGGGCTTGGGATATGGCTACACCTTC. Translation: CASSLGWGLGYGYTF.

This clone was seen a few times. The DNA for the CDR3 is TGTGCCAGCAGCCCACAGACAGGGAACACTGAAGCTTTCTTT. Protein sequence: CASSPQTGNTEAFF. The rearrangement links TRBV7-9 to TRBJ1-1, with D possibly TRBD1 on 6 matching bases. The V gene lost 5 bases and the J gene lost 1 base, with 11 bases spanning the gap. This CDR3 has 14 amino acids. The germline gives CDR1 SEHNR, CDR2 FQNEAQ (reference sequence).

The chain has TRBV19 and TRBJ2-1; 8 positions match TRBD2. The trim removed 1 base at V and 4 bases at J, leaving 6 bases unmatched. Germline V gene sequence: CDR1 LNHDA, CDR2 SQIVND (reference sequence). CDR3 size: 16 residues. CDR3 loop: CASSIVGGGTYNEQFF. CDR3 coding DNA: TGTGCCAGTAGTATAGTGGGCGGGGGGACGTACAATGAGCAGTTCTTC.

This clone occurred once. V and J are TRBV10-1 and TRBJ2-1; 9 bases are shared with TRBD2. CDR1 WNHNN and CDR2 SYGVQD come from the germline V gene (reference sequence). The CDR3 runs 15 residues. The V segment lost 4 bases and the J segment 7 bases; nucleotides outside the gene matches: 8. The CDR3 protein is CASSAAGGPGNEQFF. CDR3 DNA: TGCGCCAGCAGTGCGGCGGGGGGGCCGGGAAATGAGCAGTTCTTC.

The chain links TRBV27 to TRBJ1-1; possibly TRBD1 for D (6 bases). Per germline, CDR1 MNHEY and CDR2 SMNVEV (reference sequence). Trimming pared 1 base from V and 1 base from J, leaving 10 bases between. The length of the CDR3 is 15 residues. This chain's CDR3 is CASSLYRTENTEAFF. The CDR3 nucleotides are TGTGCCAGCAGTTTATATCGGACAGAGAACACTGAAGCTTTCTTT.

This clone was seen a single time. The chain recombines TRBV5-4 with TRBJ2-1, with TRBD2 matching 10 bases. This CDR3 region has 18 residues. Losses at the gene ends were 3 bases for V and 4 bases for J; bases not matched to a gene: 13. Germline V gene data show CDR1 as SGHNT and CDR2 as YYREEE (reference sequence). CDR3 sequence reads: CASSYSPSPSGGYNEQFF. CDR3 DNA sequence: TGTGCCAGCAGCTACTCTCCATCCCCTAGCGGGGGATACAATGAGCAGTTCTTC.

The genes are TRBV5-1 and TRBJ1-2; 10 bases align to TRBD1. CDR1 is SGHRS, CDR2 YFSETQ, per germline. The CDR3 is made up of 15 amino acids. V was clipped by 0 bases and J by 8 bases; unmatched bases: 7. The CDR3 spells CASSLGGQGIMGYTF. Written as DNA, the CDR3 is TGCGCCAGCAGCTTGGGGGGACAGGGGATCATGGGCTACACCTTC.

This chain links TRBV28 with TRBJ2-7; 10 nucleotides agree with TRBD2. The CDR3 has 14 residues. Germline CDR1 is MDHEN and CDR2 is SYDVKM. Trimming took 6 bases from V and 9 from J; bases not matched to a gene: 11. In nucleotides, the CDR3 is TGTGCCAGCAGCCCCCCAGCGGGGGGGCCTGCGCAGTACTTC. This translates into CASSPPAGGPAQYF.

This clone turned up a few times. The CDR3 DNA sequence: TGTGCCAGCAGCCGACAAACCGGGGGACCATTTGAGCAGTACTTC. Amino acids: CASSRQTGGPFEQYF. V gene TRBV3-1 (or the pseudogene TRBV3-2) combines with J gene TRBJ2-7; tentative D call: TRBD2 (6 bases). CDR1 is LGHDT, CDR2 YNNKEL, per germline (reference sequence). The CDR3 runs 15 residues. The V end lost 4 bases, the J end lost 7 bases, and 20 bases lay between the germline ends.

The V call is TRBV18, the J call TRBJ2-5; D is possibly TRBD2 (5 bases). The CDR3 loop spans 14 amino acids. Trimming took 4 bases from V and 2 from J, leaving 11 bases between them. CDR1 and CDR2 (germline): KGHSH, LQKENI. CDR3 in amino acids: CASSLATKQETQYF. CDR3 DNA sequence: TGTGCCAGCTCACTAGCGACGAAGCAAGAGACCCAGTACTTC.

This clone was picked up one time. V gene TRBV5-4 combines with J gene TRBJ2-1; 7 bases are shared with TRBD2. CDR1 is SGHNT and CDR2 is YYREEE in the germline V gene (reference sequence). Trimming at V came to 0 bases and at J to 9 bases, leaving 9 bases not matched to a gene. There are 15 residues in the CDR3. This CDR3 is CASSLGTSGTLEQFF. The DNA of the CDR3 is TGTGCCAGCAGCTTGGGGACTAGTGGTACTCTTGAGCAGTTCTTC.

The chain combines TRBV19 with TRBJ1-2; 7 bases align to TRBD1. This CDR3 contains 13 residues. The J segment lost 8 bases and the V segment lost 3 bases, leaving 6 bases of the junction unmatched. Germline loops: CDR1 LNHDA, CDR2 SQIVND (reference sequence). The CDR3 nucleotides read TGTGCCAGTAGTATTGGGACAGTGAGCGGCTACACCTTC. Translation gives CASSIGTVSGYTF.

This clone was counted once. The chain has TRBV5-4 and TRBJ1-6, with TRBD1 matching 10 bases. Germline loops: CDR1 SGHNT, CDR2 YYREEE (reference sequence). Trimming at V came to 0 bases and at J to 7 bases, leaving 4 bases not matched to a gene. The CDR3 runs to 16 residues. The DNA for the CDR3 is TGTGCCAGCAGCTTGGGGAGGGGACAGGGGAATTCACCCCTCCACTTT. Residues: CASSLGRGQGNSPLHF.

The DNA of the CDR3 is TGTGCCAGCAGGACGGCGAGGGGAGGCCACGAGCAGTACTTC. It yields the protein CASRTARGGHEQYF. The rearrangement links TRBV11-2 to TRBJ2-7; D is perhaps TRBD2 (6 bases). Per germline, CDR1 SGHAT and CDR2 FQNNGV. The V end lost 6 bases, the J end lost 5 bases, and 17 bases lay between the germline ends. This CDR3 has 14 residues.

This chain links TRBV30 with TRBJ2-1, with D perhaps TRBD1 (5 bases). This CDR3 has 13 amino acids. Germline lookup yields CDR1 GTSNPN and CDR2 SVGIG (reference sequence). V lost 0 bases and J lost 8, with 11 bases in between. CDR3 loop: CAWSVARADEQFF. The CDR3 nucleotides are TGTGCCTGGAGTGTAGCCAGGGCGGATGAGCAGTTCTTC.

The chain is built from TRBV7-9 and TRBJ1-5, with TRBD1 as a possible D gene (5 bases). With 5 bases removed from V and 6 bases from J, the gap between germline ends came to 20 bases. The germline V gene has CDR1 SEHNR and CDR2 FQNEAQ (reference sequence). The CDR3 has 16 residues. CDR3 coding DNA: TGTGCCAGCAGCCCTGGTGCGGGGGGGGAGGGTCAGCCCCAGCATTTT. This encodes CASSPGAGGEGQPQHF.

J is TRBJ1-5 and V is TRBV10-2; D call uncertain. The CDR3 runs to 13 residues. Trimming left V 8 bases short and J 2 bases short, with 10 bases between. Germline loops: CDR1 WSHSY, CDR2 SAAADI. DNA for the CDR3: TGCGCCAGCGGTTGGAGGGGCAATCAGCCCCAGCATTTT. Translated: CASGWRGNQPQHF.